The 24 T cell receptor beta chains listed next were all sequenced from one sample in a study of blood T cells in healthy people across ages. The authors ran a second PCR of 7 to 11 cycles using a sample-barcoded 5' primer and a J-beta primer mix. MiXCR, run by TCRdb on the 5' RACE reads, gives a single entry per CDR3 protein. Of 850,000 to 1,000,000 distinct CDR3 sequences listed, about 44% are singletons. Sequenced input: blood. The receptors were sampled from a man younger than 40 in good health.

This chain links TRBV12-3 or TRBV12-4 with TRBJ2-4; TRBD2 matches at 15 bases. The DNA end lines up better with TRBJ2-7; the J call may be wrong. The CDR3 spans 15 residues. CDR3 sequence (DNA): TGTGCCAGCGGACTAGCGGGAGGGCCCCACTACGAGCAGTACTTC. Its protein is CASGLAGGPHYEQYF.

The chain links TRBV20-1 to TRBJ1-2; the D gene is possibly TRBD1 (5 bases). The CDR3 consists of 14 residues. Trimming cost V 3 bases and J 4 bases, with 15 bases left between them. Per the germline V gene, CDR1 is DFQATT and CDR2 is SNEGSKA (reference sequence). In DNA form, the CDR3 reads TGCAGTGCTAGGGACCGGGACCGAGTCTATGGCTACACCTTC. Its protein is CSARDRDRVYGYTF.

The count of this clonotype is one. J is TRBJ2-1 and V is TRBV29-1; 7 bases are a match to TRBD2. Trimming at V came to 3 bases and at J to 9 bases, leaving 8 bases not matched to a gene. The CDR3 has 13 amino acids. Germline CDR1 reads SQVTM; CDR2 reads ANQGSEA. The CDR3: CSVDKSGAVEQFF. CDR3 sequence (DNA): TGCAGCGTTGATAAAAGCGGGGCGGTTGAGCAGTTCTTC.

V and J are TRBV7-9 and TRBJ2-1; the D gene is possibly TRBD1 (6 bases). V dropped 5 bases and J dropped 9 bases, with 11 bases sitting between them. The CDR3 spans 12 residues. In germline, CDR1 is SEHNR, CDR2 FQNEAQ (reference sequence). CDR3: CASSHTDSEQFF. In DNA, the CDR3 is TGTGCCAGCAGCCACACGGACAGTGAGCAGTTCTTC.

The V and J genes are TRBV4-1 and TRBJ2-5; D remains unclear. The CDR3 covers 12 residues. Germline V gene lookup returns CDR1 MGHRA and CDR2 YSYEKL. V dropped 4 bases and J dropped 11 bases, with 14 bases sitting between them. The CDR3 protein is CASSLGRDGQYF. CDR3 bases: TGCGCCAGCAGCCTCGGTCGTGACGGGCAGTACTTC.

This clonotype has more than one count but fewer than ten. In nucleotides, the CDR3 is TGTGCCAGCACCGACAGCGGGGGGGCTATGTATGAGCAGTTCTTC. It encodes CASTDSGGAMYEQFF. The V gene is TRBV12-3 or TRBV12-4, the J gene TRBJ2-1; 10 bases fit TRBD2. Trimming removed 7 bases from V and 8 bases from J; junction bases left unmatched: 11. The CDR3 spans 15 residues.

The rearrangement links TRBV29-1 to TRBJ1-1; the D gene is possibly TRBD1 (5 bases). The CDR3 contains 13 residues. V lost 5 bases and J lost 3, with 13 bases in between. Germline V gene lookup returns CDR1 SQVTM and CDR2 ANQGSEA. CDR3 protein: CSVSGYGDTEAFF. The CDR3 nucleotides read TGCAGCGTTTCAGGGTATGGGGACACTGAAGCTTTCTTT. The full variable domain, with the rest looked up from reference TRBV29-1 and TRBJ1-1, is SAVISQKPSRDICQRGTSLTIQCQVDSQVTMMFWYRQQPGQSLTLIATANQGSEATYESGFVIDKFPISRPNLTFSTLTVSNMSPEDSSIYLCSVSGYGDTEAFFGQGTRLTVV.

This clonotype came up a few times. This chain connects TRBV29-1 to TRBJ2-3; maybe TRBD2 (6 bases). V was pared by 6 bases and J by 0 bases, with 13 bases between. The CDR3 is 14 amino acids. Germline V gene sequence: CDR1 SQVTM, CDR2 ANQGSEA. In DNA form, the CDR3 reads TGCAGCGTCAAGACTAGAGGGAGCACAGATACGCAGTATTTT. Protein product: CSVKTRGSTDTQYF.

This clonotype was counted only a few times. The chain recombines TRBV28 with TRBJ1-5; D may be TRBD1 (5 bases). Trimming pared 2 bases from V and 3 bases from J, leaving 11 bases between. The CDR3 length is 15 residues. Germline lookup yields CDR1 MDHEN and CDR2 SYDVKM. The chain's CDR3 is CASSLPEGLNQPQHF. DNA for the CDR3: TGTGCCAGCAGTTTACCCGAGGGGCTCAATCAGCCCCAGCATTTT.

In this sample, this clonotype turned up a few times. V is TRBV18 and J is TRBJ2-3; TRBD2 might be the D (6 bases). The CDR3 sequence is 12 residues long. Between the trimmed V and J ends, which lost 3 bases and 7 bases, there was a span of 8 bases. Germline V CDR1 and CDR2: KGHSH, LQKENI. The CDR3 bases are TGTGCCAGCTCACCGGAGGGGAATACGCAGTATTTT. This encodes CASSPEGNTQYF. Using reference TRBV18 and TRBJ2-3 for the parts outside the CDR3, the full variable domain is NAGVMQNPRHLVRRRGQEARLRCSPMKGHSHVYWYRQLPEEGLKFMVYLQKENIIDESGMPKERFSAEFPKEGPSILRIQQVVRGDSAAYFCASSPEGNTQYFGPGTRLTVL.

The genes are TRBV7-2 and TRBJ2-3; the match to TRBD2 covers 7 bases. The CDR3 contains 17 residues. CDR1 and CDR2 (germline): SGHTA, FQGNSA. With V trimmed by 1 base and J by 0 bases, 7 bases remained unmatched. The CDR3 DNA reads TGTGCCAGCAGCTTAGTTGAGGCGGGGGTTAGCACAGATACGCAGTATTTT. It specifies CASSLVEAGVSTDTQYF.

This clonotype appeared once. This sequence joins TRBV20-1 and TRBJ2-1; TRBD1 matches 9 bases. V trimming: 0 bases; J trimming: 5 bases; junction bases outside the gene matches: 8. Germline CDR1 DFQATT, CDR2 SNEGSKA (reference sequence). The CDR3 has 16 amino acids. In nucleotides, the CDR3 is TGCAGTGCTAGAGACCTAGGACAGGGGCGGAACAATGAGCAGTTCTTC. As protein: CSARDLGQGRNNEQFF.

This chain connects TRBV7-2 to TRBJ1-6; 7 bases align to TRBD1. This CDR3 contains 15 residues. The ends lost 4 bases at V and 7 bases at J; junction bases unmatched: 7. Germline CDR1 is SGHTA and CDR2 is FQGNSA. CDR3 nucleotide sequence: TGTGCCAGCAGCTCCCGACAGGGTTCCAATTCACCCCTCCACTTT. Translating it yields CASSSRQGSNSPLHF.

The chain links TRBV9 to TRBJ2-1; no reliable D call. CDR3 length equals 14 residues. Trimming removed 0 bases at V and 5 bases at J, with 9 bases between. Per the germline V gene, CDR1 is SGDLS and CDR2 is YYNGEE. In DNA, the CDR3 is TGTGCCAGCAGCGTAGTCACGGCGAACAATGAGCAGTTCTTC. Encoded protein: CASSVVTANNEQFF.

This clonotype was picked up a small number of times. The rearrangement links TRBV6-2 or TRBV6-3 to TRBJ1-1; 7 positions agree with TRBD1. The V segment lost 6 bases and the J segment 4 bases; nucleotides outside the gene matches: 8. CDR1 and CDR2 (germline): MNHEY, SVGEGT. This CDR3 spans 14 amino acids. The CDR3 nucleotides are TGTGCCAGCAGATCTCCCGACAGGGCCACTGAAGCTTTCTTT. Translation gives CASRSPDRATEAFF.

A single count supports this clonotype. The junction departs from germline at one end; a sequencing error may be responsible. This chain joins TRBV6-5 and TRBJ2-5; 8 nucleotides match TRBD1. The germline gives CDR1 MNHEY, CDR2 SVGAGI. This CDR3 region has 15 residues. The CDR3 loop reads CANSTMTGAQETQYF. The CDR3 DNA reads TGTGCCAACAGTACGATGACAGGGGCCCAAGAGACCCAGTACTTC.

This chain connects TRBV7-2 to TRBJ2-1; D might be TRBD1 (6 bases). This CDR3 region has 16 residues. With 1 base removed from V and 6 bases from J, the gap between germline ends came to 16 bases. Germline V lookup: CDR1 SGHTA, CDR2 FQGNSA. DNA of the CDR3: TGTGCCAGCAGCTTAGTTCCCCAGGGGATATCCAATGAGCAGTTCTTC. This translates into CASSLVPQGISNEQFF.

The J gene is TRBJ2-7, the V gene TRBV12-3 or TRBV12-4; perhaps TRBD2 as D (5 bases). This CDR3 region has 14 residues. Trimming took 6 bases from V and 2 from J, leaving 14 bases between them. The CDR3 loop reads CASSGLRAPYEQYF. The CDR3 region has the DNA TGTGCCAGCAGCGGACTTAGGGCACCCTACGAGCAGTACTTC.

The rearrangement uses TRBV27 and TRBJ2-3; possibly TRBD1 for D (5 bases). V was clipped by 4 bases and J by 2 bases, with 10 bases between them. The length of the CDR3 is 14 residues. Germline CDR1 MNHEY, CDR2 SMNVEV (reference sequence). CDR3 protein: CASSSPTATDTQYF. CDR3 nucleotide sequence: TGTGCCAGCAGTTCCCCGACAGCCACAGATACGCAGTATTTT.

V and J are TRBV6-2 or TRBV6-3 and TRBJ1-2; no clear D gene. This CDR3 is 16 amino acids long. Germline values: CDR1 MNHEY, CDR2 SVGEGT. Trimming stripped 2 bases from V and 5 bases from J, with 18 bases between. The CDR3 here is CASSYELPLSDYGYTF. CDR3 bases: TGTGCCAGCAGTTACGAGCTACCCCTTTCTGATTATGGCTACACCTTC.

This sequence joins TRBV5-6 and TRBJ2-1; D gene unclear. This CDR3 has 18 amino acids. Between the trimmed V and J ends, which lost 5 bases and 1 base, there was a span of 22 bases. In germline, CDR1 is SGHDT, CDR2 YYEEEE. The CDR3 sequence: CASSHLKGFGMSYNEQFF. CDR3 DNA sequence: TGTGCCAGCAGTCACCTAAAGGGCTTCGGTATGTCCTACAATGAGCAGTTCTTC.

J is TRBJ1-5 and V is TRBV6-2 or TRBV6-3; D is ambiguous. The CDR3 totals 20 residues. The V and J ends lost 2 bases and 1 base respectively, with 24 bases between them. The germline CDR1 and CDR2 sequences are MNHEY and SVGEGT. In DNA, the CDR3 is TGTGCCAGCAGTTACGATGTGGGCGTAGCGCTACCGGGAAGCAATCAGCCCCAGCATTTT. Encoded protein: CASSYDVGVALPGSNQPQHF.

CDR3 bases: TGTGCCAGCAGGAGATCCGGGACAGGGGATGAAGCTTTCTTT. Amino acids: CASRRSGTGDEAFF. This chain joins TRBV5-5 and TRBJ1-1; 10 bases map to TRBD1. The germline V gene encodes CDR1 SGHKS and CDR2 YYEKEE (reference sequence). The CDR3 runs to 14 residues. Trimming cost V 5 bases and J 7 bases; bases outside gene matches: 8.

The V and J genes are TRBV5-1 and TRBJ2-1; 7 bases align to TRBD1. CDR3 size: 16 residues. After removal of 0 bases from V and 0 bases from J, the junction contained 3 bases not matched to a gene. Germline-derived CDR1 and CDR2 are SGHRS and YFSETQ. CDR3: CASSLGTGVSYNEQFF. CDR3 coding DNA: TGCGCCAGCAGCTTGGGGACAGGCGTCTCCTACAATGAGCAGTTCTTC.